This is a list of T cell receptor beta chains from one sample in a study of T cells of healthy individuals. TCRdb re-derived calls from the 5' RACE reads in MiXCR, one entry per CDR3 protein. The table shows nearly 100,000 distinct CDR3 sequences, with around 17% occurring only once. The receptors were sampled from a human donor in good health. CDR3s include the opening cysteine and the closing phenylalanine or tryptophan. The D gene is left open where the match is weak. Some rows mark clone size as missing; the rest say once, few, many or name a class of expanded clone.

TRBJ1-4,NA,14,TRBV15,NA,TGTGCCACCAGCATTGGACAAACTAATGAAAAACTGTTTTTT,CATSIGQTNEKLFF
TRBJ2-7,TRBD1,13,TRBV20-1,NA,TGCAGTGCTCTGACAGGGTGGGCGAATGAGCAGTACTTC,CSALTGWANEQYF
TRBJ2-1,TRBD2,19,TRBV9,NA,TGTGCCAGCAGCGTAGGGGGACTAGCCGCACCCAGCTCCTACAATGAGCAGTTCTTC,CASSVGGLAAPSSYNEQFF
TRBJ1-6,NA,13,TRBV2,few,TGTGCCAGCATCGTTGAATTCAATTCACCCCTCCACTTT,CASIVEFNSPLHF
TRBJ2-3,TRBD2,20,TRBV20-1,NA,TGCAGTGCTAGAGCCTACGCGGGACTAGTCTCAACGGGGAGCACAGATACGCAGTATTTT,CSARAYAGLVSTGSTDTQYF
TRBJ2-3,NA,17,TRBV6-5,few,TGTGCCAGCAGTTACTCGAGGGATGGGGCTCGGACTGATACGCAGTATTTT,CASSYSRDGARTDTQYF
TRBJ2-5,NA,15,TRBV2,NA,TGTGCCAGCAAAGGAGGGGCCATTAGATCTGAGACCCAGTACTTC,CASKGGAIRSETQYF
TRBJ2-7,NA,16,TRBV21-1,few,TGTGCCAGCACCCCGACCCGGACAGGGGGACCTTACGAGCAGTACTTC,CASTPTRTGGPYEQYF
TRBJ1-4,TRBD1,19,TRBV27,many,TGTGCCAGCAGTTCACCATCCGGGACAGGGGATGTGACTAATGAAAAACTGTTTTTT,CASSSPSGTGDVTNEKLFF
TRBJ2-7,NA,15,TRBV20-1,many,TGCAGTGCTAGAGATTTTGGCGGGGAGATATACGAGCAGTACTTC,CSARDFGGEIYEQYF
TRBJ2-3,TRBD1,16,TRBV28,NA,TGTGCCAGCAGTATCACAGGGGGCGCGTTGGGATGGACGCAGTATTTT,CASSITGGALGWTQYF
TRBJ2-7,NA,15,TRBV20-1,NA,TGCAGTGCCGTCTCGGGGTTCGAGCTCTCCTACGAGCAGTACTTC,CSAVSGFELSYEQYF
TRBJ2-5,NA,11,TRBV10-3,many,TGTGCCATCAGTGGTGGAGAGACCCAGTACTTC,CAISGGETQYF
TRBJ1-1,NA,13,TRBV7-3,few,TGTGCCAGCAGCGGACAGTCGAACACTGAAGCTTTCTTT,CASSGQSNTEAFF
TRBJ2-7,NA,16,TRBV7-2,many,TGTGCCAGCAGCTTAGCCTTTGGGCGGCGGGGCTACGAGCAGTACTTC,CASSLAFGRRGYEQYF
TRBJ1-5,NA,19,TRBV27,many,TGTGCCAGCAGTTTATTGGACGGATCCTACCGGCTTAGCAATCAGCCCCAGCATTTT,CASSLLDGSYRLSNQPQHF
TRBJ2-7,NA,14,TRBV18,few,TGTGCCAGCTCACCCGGACGTTCCTCCTACGAGCAGTACTTC,CASSPGRSSYEQYF
TRBJ2-5,NA,14,TRBV7-9,NA,TGTGCCAGCAGCTGGGCCGACCGGCGGGAGACCCAGTACTTC,CASSWADRRETQYF
TRBJ1-6,NA,14,TRBV9,few,TGTGCCAGCAGCGTAGACCAGGGCAATTCACCCCTCCACTTT,CASSVDQGNSPLHF
TRBJ1-5,NA,14,TRBV7-2,NA,TGTGCCAGCAGCTTAGGTCCTGGGAATCAGCCCCAGCATTTT,CASSLGPGNQPQHF
TRBJ1-2,TRBD1,13,TRBV6-5,NA,TGTGCCAGCAGTTCAGGGGGCCCCTATGGCTACACCTTC,CASSSGGPYGYTF
TRBJ1-5,NA,13,TRBV2,few,TGTGCCAGCAGGGGACTTGCGGGGCAGCCCCAGCATTTT,CASRGLAGQPQHF
TRBJ2-7,NA,14,TRBV28,NA,TGTGCCAGCACTTTAAGGGGGTTTTCCTACGAGCAGTACTTC,CASTLRGFSYEQYF
TRBJ1-6,NA,16,TRBV7-9,few,TGTGCCAGCAGCACCCGGGAGAGCTCCTATAATTCACCCCTCCACTTT,CASSTRESSYNSPLHF
TRBJ2-2,TRBD1,13,TRBV29-1,NA,TGCAGCGGGAGGACAGGGAACACCGGGGAGCTGTTTTTT,CSGRTGNTGELFF
TRBJ1-2,NA,15,TRBV4-1,many,TGCGCCAGCAGCCCCGTCGCAGGCGAGGACTATGGCTACACCTTC,CASSPVAGEDYGYTF
TRBJ1-5,NA,14,TRBV20-1,few,TGCAGTGCCACCTCTCACGGTAGCAATCAGCCCCAGCATTTT,CSATSHGSNQPQHF
TRBJ1-5,NA,17,TRBV28,many,TGTGCCAGCAGTTTATCATCGGGTTTAGGCCGCAATCAGCCCCAGCATTTT,CASSLSSGLGRNQPQHF
TRBJ2-1,TRBD2,15,TRBV6-4,many,TGTGCCAGCAGTGAGGGACTAGCGGGGGGGAATGAGCAGTTCTTC,CASSEGLAGGNEQFF
TRBJ2-7,NA,14,TRBV6-1,NA,TGTGCCAGCAGTGAAGGGGTGGGATCCTACGAGCAGTACTTC,CASSEGVGSYEQYF
TRBJ1-5,TRBD1,14,TRBV19,NA,TGTGCCACCGAAGACAGGGGCCTCCAGGAAACCCAGCATTTT,CATEDRGLQETQHF
TRBJ2-1,TRBD2,16,TRBV7-9,many,TGTGCCAGCAGCTTAAGTCTCCTAGCGGGAGTCGGTGAGCAGTTCTTC,CASSLSLLAGVGEQFF
TRBJ2-7,TRBD2,14,TRBV10-3,many,TGTGCCATCAGTGACTGGCTAGCGGTGGGGGAGCAGTACTTC,CAISDWLAVGEQYF
TRBJ1-1,NA,15,TRBV12-3/TRBV12-4,few,TGTGCCAGCAGTTTAAATGGAGCTGTGAACACTGAAGCTTTCTTT,CASSLNGAVNTEAFF
TRBJ2-7,NA,13,TRBV10-3,few,TGTGCCATCAGTGATAGATCCTACTACGAGCAGTACTTC,CAISDRSYYEQYF
TRBJ1-2,NA,15,TRBV6-5,NA,TGTGCCAGCAGATACATTCAGGGAGGTAGCTATGGCTACACCTTC,CASRYIQGGSYGYTF
TRBJ2-5,NA,14,TRBV14,few,TGTGCCAGCAGCCAATGGCCCGGCCAAGAGACCCAGTACTTC,CASSQWPGQETQYF
TRBJ2-1,TRBD1,19,TRBV6-5,NA,TGTGCCAGCAGTACCCTCTGGCAGGGGGCGCCATCCCAATACGGTGTGCAGTTCTTC,CASSTLWQGAPSQYGVQFF
TRBJ2-1,TRBD2,16,TRBV13,NA,TGTGCCAGCAGCGCACCGGGACTAGCTATTGTCCATGAGCAGTTCTTC,CASSAPGLAIVHEQFF
TRBJ2-3,TRBD1,15,TRBV5-1,NA,TGCGCCAGCAGGGATTCGGGACAGGCCACAGATACGCAGTATTTT,CASRDSGQATDTQYF
TRBJ2-7,TRBD1,14,TRBV28,many,TGTGCCAGCAGTTTGTGGACAGGGGCGAGCGAGCAGTACTTC,CASSLWTGASEQYF
TRBJ2-3,TRBD2,15,TRBV28,few,TGTGCCAGCAGTTTACCCGCGGGAGCTCCAGATACGCAGTATTTT,CASSLPAGAPDTQYF
TRBJ2-7,TRBD1,12,TRBV20-1,many,TGCAGTGCACCGGGACAGACCTACGAGCAGTACTTC,CSAPGQTYEQYF
TRBJ1-3,NA,15,TRBV3-1,many,TGTGCCAGCAGCCTAACGGAGCTACCTGGAAACACCATATATTTT,CASSLTELPGNTIYF
TRBJ2-7,TRBD1,15,TRBV4-3,few,TGCGCCAGCAGCCTCAGACAGGGGCCTACCTACGAGCAGTACTTC,CASSLRQGPTYEQYF
TRBJ2-5,TRBD2,14,TRBV12-3/TRBV12-4,NA,TGTGCCAGCAGTTTTCCCGGGGGGGGAGAGACCCAGTACTTC,CASSFPGGGETQYF
TRBJ1-3,NA,13,TRBV20-1,NA,TGCAGTGCTAGACCTAACAGTGGAAACACCATATATTTT,CSARPNSGNTIYF
TRBJ1-1,TRBD1,23,TRBV11-2,few,TGTGCCAGCAGCTTAAGGGGGTCTTTGGACAGGGGGCTTTGGGGCCTACTGAACACTGAAGCTTTCTTT,CASSLRGSLDRGLWGLLNTEAFF
TRBJ1-1,NA,14,TRBV10-3,few,TGTGCCATCAGCCGGGTTTCGACGGGCACTGAAGCTTTCTTT,CAISRVSTGTEAFF
TRBJ2-5,TRBD1,15,TRBV7-2,NA,TGTGCCAGCAGCTCACCGGGACAGGGGGTAGAGACCCAGTACTTC,CASSSPGQGVETQYF
TRBJ2-7,TRBD1,13,TRBV29-1,many,TGCAGCGTAGCGGACAGGGATACCTACGAGCAGTACTTC,CSVADRDTYEQYF
TRBJ2-2,NA,17,TRBV6-1,NA,TGTGCCAGCAGTGAACTCCGGGGCGGGCGAGACACCGGGGAGCTGTTTTTT,CASSELRGGRDTGELFF
TRBJ2-6,NA,17,TRBV5-1,few,TGCGCCAGCAGCCTGACAGGAAAATACTCTGGGGCCAACGTCCTGACTTTC,CASSLTGKYSGANVLTF
TRBJ2-1,TRBD2,15,TRBV7-9,once,TGTGCCAGCAGCCGGGAGGAGGGTTCGGACCGTGAGCAGTTCTTC,CASSREEGSDREQFF
TRBJ1-1,NA,11,TRBV7-9,NA,TGTGCCAGCAGCTTAGAGCGTGTAGCTTTCTTT,CASSLERVAFF